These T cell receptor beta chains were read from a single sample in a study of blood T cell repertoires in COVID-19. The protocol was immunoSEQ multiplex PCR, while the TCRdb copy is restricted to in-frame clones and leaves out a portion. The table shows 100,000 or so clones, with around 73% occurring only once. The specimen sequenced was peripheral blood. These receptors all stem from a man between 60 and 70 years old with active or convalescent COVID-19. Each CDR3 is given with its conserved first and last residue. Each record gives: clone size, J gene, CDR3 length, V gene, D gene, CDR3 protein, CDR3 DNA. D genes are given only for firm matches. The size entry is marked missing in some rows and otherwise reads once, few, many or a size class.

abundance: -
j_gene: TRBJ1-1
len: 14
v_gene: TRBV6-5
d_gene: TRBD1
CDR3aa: CASSKQGAYTEAFF
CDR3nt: TGTGCCAGCAGCAAACAGGGGGCGTACACTGAAGCTTTCTTT

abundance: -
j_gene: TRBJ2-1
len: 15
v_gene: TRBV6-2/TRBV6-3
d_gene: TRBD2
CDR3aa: CASSSEREGGNEQFF
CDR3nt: TGTGCCAGCAGTTCCGAGCGGGAGGGCGGGAATGAGCAGTTCTTC

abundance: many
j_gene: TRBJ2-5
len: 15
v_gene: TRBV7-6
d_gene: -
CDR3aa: CASSSELGTQETQYF
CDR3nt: TGTGCCAGCAGCTCGGAACTAGGAACCCAAGAGACCCAGTACTTC

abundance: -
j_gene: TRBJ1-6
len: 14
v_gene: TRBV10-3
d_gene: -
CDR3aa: CAISADTYNSPLHF
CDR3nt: TGTGCCATCAGCGCCGACACCTATAATTCACCCCTCCACTTT

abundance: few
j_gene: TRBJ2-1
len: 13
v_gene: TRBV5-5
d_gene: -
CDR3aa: CASSLGLGYEQFF
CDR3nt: TGTGCCAGCAGCTTGGGACTAGGCTATGAGCAGTTCTTC

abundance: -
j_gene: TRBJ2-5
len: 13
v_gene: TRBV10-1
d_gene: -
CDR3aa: CASSSGQQETQYF
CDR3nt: TGCGCCAGCAGCTCCGGACAGCAAGAGACCCAGTACTTC

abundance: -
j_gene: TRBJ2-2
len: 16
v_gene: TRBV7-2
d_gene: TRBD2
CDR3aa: CASSLQAGGHSGELFF
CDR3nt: TGTGCCAGCAGCTTACAGGCGGGAGGGCATAGCGGGGAGCTGTTTTTT

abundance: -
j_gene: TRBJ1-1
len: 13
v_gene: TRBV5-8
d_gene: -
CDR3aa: CASSAPGNTEAFF
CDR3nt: TGTGCCAGCAGCGCCCCGGGGAACACTGAAGCTTTCTTT

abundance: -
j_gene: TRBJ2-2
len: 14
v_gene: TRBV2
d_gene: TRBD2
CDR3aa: CASRGLAGDGELFF
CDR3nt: TGTGCCAGCAGGGGACTAGCGGGAGACGGGGAGCTGTTTTTT

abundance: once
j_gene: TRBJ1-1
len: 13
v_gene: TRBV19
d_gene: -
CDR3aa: CASSIDSTKTAFF
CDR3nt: TGTGCCAGTAGTATAGACAGCACCAAGACTGCTTTCTTT

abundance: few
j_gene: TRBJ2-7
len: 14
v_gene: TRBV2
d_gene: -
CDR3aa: CASTLTGGSYEQYF
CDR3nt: TGTGCCAGCACCCTCACCGGAGGTAGTTACGAGCAGTACTTC

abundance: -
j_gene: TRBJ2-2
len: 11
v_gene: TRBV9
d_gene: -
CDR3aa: CASFTGGKLFF
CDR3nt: TGTGCCAGCTTCACTGGGGGGAAGCTGTTTTTT

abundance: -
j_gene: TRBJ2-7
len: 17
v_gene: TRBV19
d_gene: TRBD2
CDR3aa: CASSGPRTSGRTYEQYF
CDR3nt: TGTGCCAGTAGTGGGCCCCGGACTAGCGGGAGGACCTACGAGCAGTACTTC

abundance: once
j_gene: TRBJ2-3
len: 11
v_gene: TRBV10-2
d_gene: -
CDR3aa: CASRSTGTQYF
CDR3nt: TGCGCCAGCAGGTCGACTGGGACGCAGTATTTT

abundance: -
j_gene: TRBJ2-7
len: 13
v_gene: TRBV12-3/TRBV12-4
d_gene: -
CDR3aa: CASSALQGNEQYF
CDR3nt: TGTGCCAGCAGTGCCCTACAGGGAAACGAGCAGTACTTC

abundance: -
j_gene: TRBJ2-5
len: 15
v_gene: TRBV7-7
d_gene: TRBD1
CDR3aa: CASSSRDRGQETQYF
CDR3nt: TGTGCTAGCAGCTCCCGGGACAGGGGCCAAGAGACCCAGTACTTC

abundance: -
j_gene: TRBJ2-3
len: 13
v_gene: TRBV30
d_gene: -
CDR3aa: CAWTGSLSNTQYF
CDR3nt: TGTGCCTGGACAGGCTCCCTTAGTAATACGCAGTATTTT

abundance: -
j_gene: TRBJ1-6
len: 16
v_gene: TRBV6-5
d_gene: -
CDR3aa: CASSYSFTADNSPLHF
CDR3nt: TGTGCCAGCAGTTACTCGTTCACAGCGGATAATTCACCCCTCCACTTT

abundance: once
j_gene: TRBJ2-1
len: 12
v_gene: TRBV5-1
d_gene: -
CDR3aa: CASSFERREQFF
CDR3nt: TGCGCCAGCAGCTTTGAGAGGAGGGAGCAGTTCTTC

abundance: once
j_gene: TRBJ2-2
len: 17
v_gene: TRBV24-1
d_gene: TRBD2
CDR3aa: CATSDSTSGVNTGELFF
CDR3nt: TGTGCCACCAGTGATTCCACTAGCGGGGTTAACACCGGGGAGCTGTTTTTT

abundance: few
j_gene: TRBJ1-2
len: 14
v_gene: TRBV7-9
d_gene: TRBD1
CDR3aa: CASSRTGRDYGYTF
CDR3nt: TGTGCCAGCAGCCGGACAGGGAGGGACTATGGCTACACCTTC

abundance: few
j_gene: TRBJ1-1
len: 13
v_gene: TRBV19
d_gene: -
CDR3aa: CASTLGGNTEAFF
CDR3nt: TGTGCCAGTACCCTAGGGGGGAACACTGAAGCTTTCTTT

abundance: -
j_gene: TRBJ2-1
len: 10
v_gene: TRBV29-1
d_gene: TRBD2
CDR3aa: CSFGGGEQFF
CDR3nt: TGCAGCTTCGGGGGGGGTGAGCAGTTCTTC

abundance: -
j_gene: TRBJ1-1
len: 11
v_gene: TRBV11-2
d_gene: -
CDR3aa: CASSPQNEAFF
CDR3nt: TGTGCCAGCAGCCCTCAGAACGAAGCTTTCTTT

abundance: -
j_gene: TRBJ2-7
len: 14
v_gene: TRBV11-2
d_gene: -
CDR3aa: CASSLPEQYYEQYF
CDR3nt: TGTGCCAGCAGCCTACCGGAGCAATACTACGAGCAGTACTTC

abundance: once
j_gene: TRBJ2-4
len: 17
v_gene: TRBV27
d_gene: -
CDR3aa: CASSRWTDGMGKNIQYF
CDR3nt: TGTGCCAGCAGTCGTTGGACAGACGGAATGGGCAAAAACATTCAGTACTTC

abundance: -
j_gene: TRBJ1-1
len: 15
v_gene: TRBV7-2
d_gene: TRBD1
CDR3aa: CASSLSGQGVTEAFF
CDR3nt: TGTGCCAGCAGCTTATCCGGACAGGGGGTTACTGAAGCTTTCTTT

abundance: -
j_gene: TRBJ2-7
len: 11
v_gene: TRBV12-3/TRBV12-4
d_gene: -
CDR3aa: CASSFGVEQYF
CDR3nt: TGTGCCAGCAGTTTCGGAGTAGAGCAGTACTTC

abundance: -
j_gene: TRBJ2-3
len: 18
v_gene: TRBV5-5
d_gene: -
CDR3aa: CASSFRALASTSTDTQYF
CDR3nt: TGTGCCAGCAGCTTCCGCGCCTTAGCGTCTACTAGCACAGATACGCAGTATTTT

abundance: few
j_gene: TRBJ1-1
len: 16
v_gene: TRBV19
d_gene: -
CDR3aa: CASNTGEGGRSIEAFF
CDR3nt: TGTGCCTCCAACACGGGGGAGGGGGGCAGATCTATTGAAGCTTTCTTT

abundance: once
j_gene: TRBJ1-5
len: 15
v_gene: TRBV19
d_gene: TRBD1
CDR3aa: CASSIEGTVSQPQHF
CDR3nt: TGTGCCAGTAGTATAGAGGGGACAGTTTCACAGCCCCAGCATTTT

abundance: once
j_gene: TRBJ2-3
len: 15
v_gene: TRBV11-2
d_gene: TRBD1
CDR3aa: CASRPQDRGTDTQYF
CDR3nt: TGTGCCAGCAGGCCACAGGACAGGGGCACAGATACGCAGTATTTT

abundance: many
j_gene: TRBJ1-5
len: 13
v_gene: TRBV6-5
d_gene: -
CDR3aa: CASSSRVVEPQHF
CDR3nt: TGTGCCAGCAGTAGCAGGGTAGTCGAACCCCAGCATTTT

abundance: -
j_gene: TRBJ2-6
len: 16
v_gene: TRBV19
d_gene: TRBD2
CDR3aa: CASTMGRGTGANVLTF
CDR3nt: TGTGCCAGTACCATGGGGCGGGGGACTGGGGCCAACGTCCTGACTTTC

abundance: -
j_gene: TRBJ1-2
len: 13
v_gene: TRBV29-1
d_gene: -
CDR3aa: CSVEALSNYGYTF
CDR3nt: TGCAGCGTTGAGGCCCTCTCTAACTATGGCTACACCTTC